This is a list of T cell receptor beta chains from one sample in a study of cytomegalovirus exposure and HLA in healthy donors. Some clones are missing from TCRdb's copy, which holds only in-frame ones; the method was immunoSEQ multiplex PCR. The repertoire holds around 350,000 clones, 86% seen once, with under 0.9% in the top ten. Input material: PBMCs. These TCRs come from a woman aged 18-29 years in good health and CMV-seronegative. The CDR3 runs from the conserved cysteine through the conserved F or W. Fields, in order: D gene, J gene, clone size, V gene, CDR3 protein, CDR3 DNA. D genes are given only for firm matches. Not every row has a clone size; where given, it reads once, few, many or a size class.

D gene: NA; J gene: TRBJ1-2; clone size: NA; V gene: TRBV27; CDR3 protein: CASRTPGMEGYTF; CDR3 DNA: TGTGCCAGCCGGACCCCAGGGATGGAAGGCTACACCTTC
D gene: NA; J gene: TRBJ2-4; clone size: NA; V gene: TRBV19; CDR3 protein: CASSMVTLGAAKNIQYF; CDR3 DNA: TGTGCCAGTAGTATGGTGACACTAGGAGCGGCCAAAAACATTCAGTACTTC
D gene: NA; J gene: TRBJ2-7; clone size: NA; V gene: TRBV6-1; CDR3 protein: CASSENILRTALSSYEQYF; CDR3 DNA: TGTGCCAGCAGTGAAAATATCCTCCGCACCGCTCTGAGCTCCTACGAGCAGTACTTC
D gene: TRBD1; J gene: TRBJ2-7; clone size: NA; V gene: TRBV4-1; CDR3 protein: CASSQDPGTDLTMQYF; CDR3 DNA: TGCGCCAGCAGCCAAGACCCCGGGACAGACCTTACGATGCAGTACTTC
D gene: NA; J gene: TRBJ1-2; clone size: NA; V gene: TRBV5-4; CDR3 protein: CASSRGGQVGYTF; CDR3 DNA: TGTGCCAGCAGCCGGGGGGGCCAGGTCGGCTACACCTTC
D gene: NA; J gene: TRBJ1-2; clone size: NA; V gene: TRBV7-2; CDR3 protein: CASSSRRGGREESYTF; CDR3 DNA: TGTGCCAGCAGCTCACGCCGGGGGGGGCGCGAGGAGAGCTACACCTTC
D gene: TRBD2; J gene: TRBJ2-3; clone size: NA; V gene: TRBV5-6; CDR3 protein: CASSSGLAGPLGYF; CDR3 DNA: TGTGCCAGCAGCTCGGGACTAGCGGGACCCTTGGGATATTTT
D gene: TRBD1; J gene: TRBJ1-4; clone size: NA; V gene: TRBV25-1; CDR3 protein: CASSDRITGGGDEKLFF; CDR3 DNA: TGTGCCAGCAGTGACCGAATAACAGGGGGCGGTGATGAAAAACTGTTTTTT
D gene: TRBD2; J gene: TRBJ2-7; clone size: NA; V gene: TRBV7-8; CDR3 protein: CASSPRRLAGAEQYF; CDR3 DNA: TGTGCCAGCAGCCCCCGGAGACTAGCGGGCGCCGAGCAGTACTTC
D gene: NA; J gene: TRBJ2-7; clone size: NA; V gene: TRBV5-4; CDR3 protein: CASSLGQGGYEQYF; CDR3 DNA: TGTGCCAGCAGCTTGGGACAGGGAGGCTACGAGCAGTACTTC
D gene: TRBD2; J gene: TRBJ2-5; clone size: NA; V gene: TRBV23-1; CDR3 protein: CASSQSHPAGEETQYF; CDR3 DNA: TGCGCCAGCAGTCAATCGCACCCAGCGGGGGAAGAGACCCAGTACTTC
D gene: NA; J gene: TRBJ2-1; clone size: NA; V gene: TRBV4-1; CDR3 protein: CASSQVPSTVNEQFF; CDR3 DNA: TGCGCCAGCAGCCAAGTGCCCTCGACAGTCAATGAGCAGTTCTTC
D gene: TRBD2; J gene: TRBJ2-1; clone size: NA; V gene: TRBV4-2; CDR3 protein: CASSQAIPGLADEQFF; CDR3 DNA: TGTGCCAGCAGCCAAGCGATACCGGGACTAGCGGATGAGCAGTTCTTC
D gene: TRBD1; J gene: TRBJ1-2; clone size: NA; V gene: TRBV30; CDR3 protein: CAWSTRQGASIGYTF; CDR3 DNA: TGTGCCTGGAGTACTCGACAGGGGGCGTCGATAGGCTACACCTTC
D gene: TRBD2; J gene: TRBJ2-1; clone size: once; V gene: TRBV9; CDR3 protein: CASSDSGRLYNEQFF; CDR3 DNA: TGTGCCAGCAGCGATAGCGGGAGACTCTACAATGAGCAGTTCTTC
D gene: NA; J gene: TRBJ2-2; clone size: NA; V gene: TRBV7-9; CDR3 protein: CASSFVQNTGELFF; CDR3 DNA: TGTGCCAGCAGCTTTGTACAGAACACCGGGGAGCTGTTTTTT
D gene: NA; J gene: TRBJ2-7; clone size: few; V gene: TRBV7-9; CDR3 protein: CASSTTVYEQYF; CDR3 DNA: TGTGCCAGCAGCACGACAGTGTACGAGCAGTACTTC
D gene: TRBD2; J gene: TRBJ2-2; clone size: NA; V gene: TRBV19; CDR3 protein: CASSIDLSGGRAMTGELFF; CDR3 DNA: TGTGCCAGTAGTATAGATCTATCGGGAGGCAGGGCGATGACCGGGGAGCTGTTTTTT
D gene: NA; J gene: TRBJ2-2; clone size: NA; V gene: TRBV10-1; CDR3 protein: CASSEGGARTGELFF; CDR3 DNA: TGCGCCAGCAGTGAAGGGGGGGCACGGACCGGGGAGCTGTTTTTT
D gene: TRBD1; J gene: TRBJ2-7; clone size: NA; V gene: TRBV27; CDR3 protein: CASSLFPLGDRAYEQYF; CDR3 DNA: TGTGCCAGCAGTTTATTTCCTCTAGGGGACAGGGCCTACGAGCAGTACTTC
D gene: NA; J gene: TRBJ1-3; clone size: NA; V gene: TRBV4-1; CDR3 protein: CASSQGSGRRSGNTIYF; CDR3 DNA: TGCGCCAGCAGCCAAGGATCCGGGAGACGCTCTGGAAACACCATATATTTT
D gene: NA; J gene: TRBJ2-7; clone size: NA; V gene: TRBV15; CDR3 protein: CATSRDRDTSYEQYF; CDR3 DNA: TGTGCCACCAGCAGAGATCGGGACACGTCCTACGAGCAGTACTTC
D gene: NA; J gene: TRBJ1-2; clone size: NA; V gene: TRBV19; CDR3 protein: CASSPDGRGANYGYTF; CDR3 DNA: TGTGCCAGTAGTCCAGACGGACGGGGGGCGAACTATGGCTACACCTTC
D gene: NA; J gene: TRBJ1-2; clone size: NA; V gene: TRBV18; CDR3 protein: CASSRGSGANYGYTF; CDR3 DNA: TGTGCCAGCTCAAGAGGGTCGGGAGCTAACTATGGCTACACCTTC
D gene: TRBD2; J gene: TRBJ2-1; clone size: NA; V gene: TRBV14; CDR3 protein: CASSSRATSGRDYNEQFF; CDR3 DNA: TGTGCCAGCAGCTCCCGAGCGACTAGCGGGAGAGATTACAATGAGCAGTTCTTC
D gene: TRBD1; J gene: TRBJ1-2; clone size: NA; V gene: TRBV5-4; CDR3 protein: CASSLVGQGGYTF; CDR3 DNA: TGTGCCAGCAGCTTGGTGGGACAGGGAGGCTACACCTTC
D gene: NA; J gene: TRBJ1-2; clone size: NA; V gene: TRBV18; CDR3 protein: CASTRTSEIFGYTF; CDR3 DNA: TGTGCCAGCACTAGGACCTCCGAGATATTTGGCTACACCTTC
D gene: TRBD1; J gene: TRBJ2-6; clone size: NA; V gene: TRBV28; CDR3 protein: CASSSTRGQSGANVLTF; CDR3 DNA: TGTGCCAGCAGTTCGACAAGGGGGCAGAGTGGGGCCAACGTCCTGACTTTC
D gene: NA; J gene: TRBJ2-3; clone size: NA; V gene: TRBV27; CDR3 protein: CASKYGGADTQYF; CDR3 DNA: TGTGCCAGTAAATATGGGGGCGCAGATACGCAGTATTTT
D gene: NA; J gene: TRBJ2-1; clone size: NA; V gene: TRBV18; CDR3 protein: CASSPSPPFASTGRYNEQFF; CDR3 DNA: TGTGCCAGCTCACCATCTCCCCCCTTTGCTTCAACGGGAAGATACAATGAGCAGTTCTTC
D gene: TRBD2; J gene: TRBJ2-5; clone size: NA; V gene: TRBV2; CDR3 protein: CAIPKPVAGEETQYF; CDR3 DNA: TGTGCCATCCCAAAACCGGTAGCGGGCGAGGAGACCCAGTACTTC
D gene: TRBD1; J gene: TRBJ2-3; clone size: NA; V gene: TRBV18; CDR3 protein: CASSTGQDWITDTQYF; CDR3 DNA: TGTGCCAGCTCAACGGGACAGGACTGGATCACAGATACGCAGTATTTT
D gene: TRBD1; J gene: TRBJ1-4; clone size: NA; V gene: TRBV28; CDR3 protein: CASNDPGQGLAKLFF; CDR3 DNA: TGTGCCAGCAACGATCCGGGACAGGGTCTTGCAAAACTGTTTTTT
D gene: NA; J gene: TRBJ1-2; clone size: few; V gene: TRBV7-2; CDR3 protein: CASSWGVF; CDR3 DNA: TGTGCCAGCAGTTGGGGGGTCTTC
D gene: TRBD1; J gene: TRBJ1-1; clone size: few; V gene: TRBV5-4; CDR3 protein: CASSPGQGREAFF; CDR3 DNA: TGTGCCAGCAGCCCCGGACAGGGGCGCGAAGCTTTCTTT
D gene: TRBD2; J gene: TRBJ2-5; clone size: NA; V gene: TRBV4-1; CDR3 protein: CASSQVGLAGERETQYF; CDR3 DNA: TGCGCCAGCAGCCAAGTAGGACTAGCGGGGGAACGAGAGACCCAGTACTTC
D gene: NA; J gene: TRBJ2-7; clone size: NA; V gene: TRBV27; CDR3 protein: CASSSTAYSYEQYF; CDR3 DNA: TGTGCCAGCAGTTCGACAGCCTACTCCTACGAGCAGTACTTC
D gene: TRBD1; J gene: TRBJ1-1; clone size: NA; V gene: TRBV30; CDR3 protein: CAWSKGKTGETEAFF; CDR3 DNA: TGTGCCTGGAGTAAGGGGAAGACAGGGGAGACTGAAGCTTTCTTT
D gene: NA; J gene: TRBJ1-5; clone size: NA; V gene: TRBV15; CDR3 protein: CATSTPSSNQPQHF; CDR3 DNA: TGTGCCACCAGCACCCCCTCTAGCAATCAGCCCCAGCATTTT
D gene: NA; J gene: TRBJ2-1; clone size: NA; V gene: TRBV5-1; CDR3 protein: CASRQGYEQFF; CDR3 DNA: TGCGCCAGCAGACAGGGTTATGAGCAGTTCTTC
D gene: NA; J gene: TRBJ2-7; clone size: few; V gene: TRBV2; CDR3 protein: CASSEAASPHF; CDR3 DNA: TGTGCCAGCAGTGAAGCGGCCTCTCCGCACTTC
D gene: NA; J gene: TRBJ1-4; clone size: NA; V gene: TRBV2; CDR3 protein: CASIERGGTNEKLFF; CDR3 DNA: TGTGCCAGCATTGAACGGGGGGGGACCAATGAAAAACTGTTTTTT
D gene: NA; J gene: TRBJ2-7; clone size: NA; V gene: TRBV6-1; CDR3 protein: CASSERAGASYEQYF; CDR3 DNA: TGTGCCAGCAGTGAACGGGCGGGGGCTTCCTACGAGCAGTACTTC
D gene: TRBD2; J gene: TRBJ2-7; clone size: NA; V gene: TRBV7-8; CDR3 protein: CASSYGLAGSYEQYF; CDR3 DNA: TGTGCCAGCAGCTACGGACTAGCGGGCTCCTACGAGCAGTACTTC
D gene: TRBD1; J gene: TRBJ2-7; clone size: once; V gene: TRBV9; CDR3 protein: CASSSRTGYHEQYF; CDR3 DNA: TGTGCCAGCAGCTCCCGGACAGGGTATCACGAGCAGTACTTC
D gene: TRBD1; J gene: TRBJ1-5; clone size: once; V gene: TRBV28; CDR3 protein: CASSPGQGIYSNQPQHF; CDR3 DNA: TGTGCCAGCAGCCCCGGACAGGGCATATATAGCAATCAGCCCCAGCATTTT
D gene: NA; J gene: TRBJ2-3; clone size: NA; V gene: TRBV4-2; CDR3 protein: CASSQQDTQYF; CDR3 DNA: TGTGCCAGCAGCCAACAGGATACGCAGTATTTT
D gene: NA; J gene: TRBJ1-2; clone size: few; V gene: TRBV18; CDR3 protein: CASSPTDSGYTF; CDR3 DNA: TGTGCCAGCTCACCCACTGATAGTGGCTACACCTTC
D gene: TRBD2; J gene: TRBJ2-1; clone size: NA; V gene: TRBV30; CDR3 protein: CAWSVRVKRDYNEQFF; CDR3 DNA: TGTGCCTGGAGTGTAAGAGTAAAGCGGGACTACAATGAGCAGTTCTTC
D gene: TRBD1; J gene: TRBJ1-2; clone size: NA; V gene: TRBV4-1; CDR3 protein: CASSPLRRGQDYGYTF; CDR3 DNA: TGCGCCAGCAGCCCCTTGAGAAGGGGGCAAGACTATGGCTACACCTTC
D gene: TRBD1; J gene: TRBJ2-5; clone size: NA; V gene: TRBV5-1; CDR3 protein: CASSLIWDSRETQYF; CDR3 DNA: TGCGCCAGCAGCTTGATTTGGGACAGTCGAGAGACCCAGTACTTC
D gene: NA; J gene: TRBJ1-4; clone size: NA; V gene: TRBV30; CDR3 protein: CAWSDAGGANEKLFF; CDR3 DNA: TGTGCCTGGAGTGACGCGGGAGGAGCTAATGAAAAACTGTTTTTT
D gene: TRBD1; J gene: TRBJ1-6; clone size: few; V gene: TRBV5-4; CDR3 protein: CASSLQQGANSPLHF; CDR3 DNA: TGTGCCAGCAGCTTGCAACAGGGGGCGAATTCACCCCTCCACTTT
D gene: NA; J gene: TRBJ1-1; clone size: once; V gene: TRBV27; CDR3 protein: CASSFEGRTEAFF; CDR3 DNA: TGTGCCAGCAGTTTTGAAGGGAGGACTGAAGCTTTCTTT
D gene: NA; J gene: TRBJ1-1; clone size: NA; V gene: TRBV6-5; CDR3 protein: CASKRSSSRTEAFF; CDR3 DNA: TGTGCCAGCAAACGGAGTAGTTCTCGCACTGAAGCTTTCTTT
D gene: TRBD1; J gene: TRBJ1-5; clone size: NA; V gene: TRBV25-1; CDR3 protein: CASGTGGGQPQHF; CDR3 DNA: TGTGCCAGCGGGACAGGAGGGGGTCAGCCCCAGCATTTT
D gene: TRBD1; J gene: TRBJ2-5; clone size: NA; V gene: TRBV28; CDR3 protein: CASTPGQGERKTQYF; CDR3 DNA: TGTGCCAGCACCCCAGGACAGGGGGAAAGGAAGACCCAGTACTTC
D gene: NA; J gene: TRBJ1-5; clone size: NA; V gene: TRBV6-4; CDR3 protein: CASSGTDNQPQHF; CDR3 DNA: TGTGCCAGCAGTGGGACAGACAATCAGCCCCAGCATTTT